This TCR beta chain was identified in a study of cytomegalovirus exposure and HLA in healthy donors. Looking at the study overall: Tens of millions of unique TCRs from HLA-typed donors made up an early data release.

Use of 60 Vbeta and 13 Jbeta primers characterized the PCR. Generated by immunoSEQ multiplex PCR, the TCRdb table keeps only in-frame clones and is missing some. The data show fewer than 250,000 clones, 82% seen once. This CDR3 spans 11 amino acids. The V end was cut by 4 bases, the J end by 12 bases, with 13 bases between. Germline values: CDR1 MNHNS, CDR2 SASEGT. The sequenced sample consisted of PBMCs. The chain carries TRBV6-1 and TRBJ2-7, with D perhaps matching TRBD1 (6 bases). The TCR originated in a man aged 35 to 55 in good health and CMV-seropositive. CDR3 in amino acids: CASSVGQSPYF. CDR3 DNA: TGTGCCAGCAGTGTTGGACAGAGCCCGTACTTC.